This T cell receptor (beta chain) was sequenced during a study of identical twins. MiXCR was run by TCRdb on the 5' RACE reads, yielding one entry per CDR3 protein. Of nearly 200,000 distinct CDR3 sequences listed, less than 20% are singletons. Per the germline V gene, CDR1 is SEHNR and CDR2 is FQNEAQ (reference sequence). The CDR3 contains 16 residues. Losses at the gene ends were 7 bases for V and 8 bases for J; bases not matched to a gene: 15. This clonotype has a handful of counts. These sequences were also reported in another study, on T cells expressing NK-cell markers. From that report: Seven HCMV-seropositive donors and one seronegative donor made up the eight sequenced donors.

Sequenced input: CD8+ T cells sorted from blood. V gene TRBV7-9 combines with J gene TRBJ2-1, with 9 bases aligning to TRBD2. The sequence derives from a woman between 18 and 29 years old in good health. The CDR3 region has the DNA TGTGCCAGCACCGGGGATGCTAGCGGGGCGATACATGAGCAGTTCTTC. Translating gives CASTGDASGAIHEQFF.